This entry concerns a single T cell receptor beta chain. The data are from a study of blood T cell repertoires in COVID-19. Study information: Sites in the United States, Italy and Spain provided acute and convalescent COVID-19 samples. The analysed material was cDNA or gDNA that came from T cells, B-cell-depleted T cells, or PBMCs.

V dropped 2 bases and J dropped 4 bases, with 8 bases sitting between them. The CDR3 is made up of 13 amino acids. Germline V gene data show CDR1 as WSHSY and CDR2 as SAAADI. Per the study methods: Estimated nucleated cell counts came from reference gene primer amplification. Assay: immunoSEQ multiplex PCR; the TCRdb copy retains only in-frame clones and omits some. V, J and clone size are those of that table, while D and trimming were read from the DNA. The sample carries 120,000 or so clones, almost 90% recorded once. The chain employs TRBV10-2 and TRBJ1-1; the D is unclear. The sequencing sample was made of peripheral blood. The source is an older woman with COVID-19, enrolled during active disease. The CDR3 region is CASSEDGVTEAFF. CDR3 sequence (DNA): TGCGCCAGCAGTGAGGACGGGGTCACTGAAGCTTTCTTT.